Following are 15 T cell receptor beta chains from one sample sequenced in a study of spatial heterogeneity in lung cancer. This sample's time point: sample taken at primary tumor resection. Unsorted whole RNA samples from tumor, nontumor lung or frozen PBMC were sequenced. TCRdb itself ran the 5' RACE reads through MiXCR, one entry per CDR3 protein. The profile shows about 92,000 distinct CDR3 sequences, 12% of them singletons. This sample comprised PBMCs, obtained at surgery. The receptors here all came from a male donor with early-stage non-small cell lung cancer.

There are a few counts of this clonotype. The rearrangement links TRBV20-1 to TRBJ2-4; possibly TRBD2 for D (5 bases). The V gene's germline CDR1 is DFQATT and CDR2 SNEGSKA (reference sequence). The CDR3 is 14 residues long. The germline V and J ends were trimmed by 6 bases and 8 bases, with 20 bases remaining between them. CDR3 in DNA: TGCAGTGCCCCCGCTTCGGGGAAGGGAGACATTCAGTACTTC. This gives the protein CSAPASGKGDIQYF.

This sequence joins TRBV28 and TRBJ1-2, with D maybe TRBD1 (5 bases). The CDR3 runs to 14 residues. Germline CDR1 MDHEN, CDR2 SYDVKM. The V end was cut by 8 bases, the J end by 0 bases, with 13 bases between. CDR3 protein: CASGRTDTNYGYTF. For the CDR3, the DNA is TGTGCCAGCGGGCGAACGGACACTAACTATGGCTACACCTTC.

The V call is TRBV10-3, the J call TRBJ2-7; TRBD2 is a possible D gene (8 bases). The CDR3 totals 15 residues. Germline CDR1 and CDR2: ENHRY and SYGVKD. The V gene lost 7 bases and the J gene lost 0 bases, with 16 bases spanning the gap. CDR3: CAITLGGDSSYEQYF. In DNA, the CDR3 is TGTGCCATCACCCTCGGGGGGGACAGCTCCTACGAGCAGTACTTC.

This clonotype was picked up a small number of times. The V gene is TRBV6-2 or TRBV6-3, the J gene TRBJ2-3; TRBD2 might be the D (6 bases). The CDR3 has 15 amino acids. V was shortened by 6 bases and J by 3 bases, with 16 bases between the two germline ends. The germline V gene has CDR1 MNHEY and CDR2 SVGEGT. The CDR3 region is CASSLLAPGTDTQYF. The CDR3 DNA sequence: TGTGCCAGCAGCTTACTAGCCCCGGGGACAGATACGCAGTATTTT.

This clonotype was detected a few times. One end of the junction is discordant with germline, which a read error may explain. The chain is built from TRBV5-8 and TRBJ2-3; tentatively, D is TRBD2 (6 bases). The CDR3 contains 16 residues. Germline-derived CDR1 and CDR2 are SGHTS and YDEGEE. The CDR3 nucleotides read TGTGTCAGCAGCTTGGAGGGTGTCATTGGCACAGATACGCAGTATTTT. As protein: CVSSLEGVIGTDTQYF.

This clonotype was detected many times. The gene calls are TRBV3-1 and TRBJ2-1; 7 bases are shared with TRBD1. The CDR3 spans 17 residues. Germline trimming cut 1 base from V and 0 bases from J; bases unmatched to any gene: 6. Germline CDR1 reads LGHDT; CDR2 reads YNNKEL (reference sequence). CDR3 amino acids: CASSQGTGASSYNEQFF. Here the CDR3 DNA reads TGTGCCAGCAGCCAAGGAACAGGGGCCAGCTCCTACAATGAGCAGTTCTTC.

This clonotype was recorded once. The V call is TRBV20-1, the J call TRBJ2-7; 13 bases line up with TRBD2. Germline V lookup: CDR1 DFQATT, CDR2 SNEGSKA (reference sequence). The CDR3 is made up of 13 amino acids. V shed 3 bases, J shed 9 bases, and the junction held 5 bases outside the gene matches. This CDR3 reads CSASGLAGDPQYF. The DNA for the CDR3 is TGCAGTGCTAGCGGACTAGCGGGGGACCCGCAGTACTTC.

The chain joins TRBV2 to TRBJ1-1; 8 bases are a match to TRBD1. The V gene end was trimmed by 6 bases and the J gene end by 6 bases; junction bases not matched to a gene: 6. Germline CDR1 is SNHLY and CDR2 is FYNNEI. This CDR3 spans 13 amino acids. In DNA form, the CDR3 reads TGTGCCAGCAGAGATCAGGGGGCCGCTGAAGCTTTCTTT. Translated: CASRDQGAAEAFF. Looking up the rest from reference TRBV2 and TRBJ1-1 gives the full variable domain: EPEVTQTPSHQVTQMGQEVILRCVPISNHLYFYWYRQILGQKVEFLVSFYNNEISEKSEIFDDQFSVERPDGSNFTLKIRSTKLEDSAMYFCASRDQGAAEAFFGQGTRLTVV.

CDR3 sequence (DNA): TGTGCCAGCAGCTTCGTCTCCATTGGACGCGGAAACACCATATATTTT. Encoded protein: CASSFVSIGRGNTIYF. The rearrangement uses TRBV7-2 and TRBJ1-3; D is unresolved. CDR1 is SGHTA and CDR2 is FQGNSA in the germline V gene. V dropped 3 bases and J dropped 4 bases, with 16 bases sitting between them. The CDR3 extends over 16 amino acids.

CDR3 coding DNA: TGTGCCAGCAGTCCCAGACAGGGCCGAGGGTATGGCTACACCTTC. This encodes CASSPRQGRGYGYTF. The rearrangement joins TRBV12-3 or TRBV12-4 to TRBJ1-2; 7 bases are a match to TRBD1. With V trimmed by 5 bases and J by 5 bases, 11 bases remained unmatched. The CDR3 extends over 15 amino acids.

This chain links TRBV20-1 with TRBJ2-3; D gene uncertain. CDR1 is DFQATT and CDR2 is SNEGSKA in the germline V gene (reference sequence). The CDR3 sequence is 14 residues long. Trimming cost V 3 bases and J 1 base, with 11 bases left between them. The CDR3 DNA follows: TGCAGTGCTAGTCCGCAACCAGGCACAGATACGCAGTATTTT. This encodes CSASPQPGTDTQYF.

The rearrangement uses TRBV19 and TRBJ2-2; D is ambiguous. This CDR3 region has 15 residues. The germline V and J ends were trimmed by 4 bases and 2 bases, with 11 bases remaining between them. CDR1 and CDR2 (germline): LNHDA, SQIVND (reference sequence). The CDR3: CASSRQPTNTGELFF. Here the CDR3 DNA reads TGTGCCAGTAGTAGGCAGCCGACCAACACCGGGGAGCTGTTTTTT.

This clonotype has only a few counts. The chain has TRBV7-2 and TRBJ1-4; 9 nucleotides align to TRBD1. V lost 0 bases, J lost 10 bases, and 9 bases stayed unmatched. Per the germline V gene, CDR1 is SGHTA and CDR2 is FQGNSA. This CDR3 has 16 amino acids. Here the CDR3 reads CASSLARGQGAGKLFF. The CDR3 coding sequence is TGTGCCAGCAGCTTAGCGAGGGGACAGGGTGCCGGAAAACTGTTTTTT.

This chain connects TRBV7-2 to TRBJ1-5; tentative D call: TRBD1 (5 bases). V shed 1 base and J shed 3 bases, with 7 bases lying between them. CDR3 length: 14 amino acids. In germline, CDR1 is SGHTA, CDR2 FQGNSA. The CDR3 region is CASSLEQANQPQHF. The DNA of the CDR3 is TGTGCCAGCAGCTTAGAACAGGCCAATCAGCCCCAGCATTTT.

For this clonotype: A clone one base away is much larger, so this may be a read error. Since no conserved phenylalanine or tryptophan closes the CDR3, a read error is the likely cause. The chain couples TRBV12-3 or TRBV12-4 to TRBJ2-3; D is unresolved. V was cut by 10 bases and J by 0 bases, with 8 bases left in between. The CDR3 runs to 12 residues. The CDR3 spells CATSRSTDTQYS. The CDR3 DNA reads as TGTGCCACCTCACGGAGCACAGATACGCAGTATTCT.